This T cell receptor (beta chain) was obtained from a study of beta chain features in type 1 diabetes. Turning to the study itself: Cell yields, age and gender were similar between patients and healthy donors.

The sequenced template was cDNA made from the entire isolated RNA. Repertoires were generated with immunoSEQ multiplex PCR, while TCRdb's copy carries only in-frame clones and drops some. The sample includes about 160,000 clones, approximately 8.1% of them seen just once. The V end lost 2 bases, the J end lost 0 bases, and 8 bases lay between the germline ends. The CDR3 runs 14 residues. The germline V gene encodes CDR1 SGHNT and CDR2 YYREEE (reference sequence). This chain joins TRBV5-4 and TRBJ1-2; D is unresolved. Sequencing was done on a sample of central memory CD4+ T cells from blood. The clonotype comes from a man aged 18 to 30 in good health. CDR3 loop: CASSFGVTNYGYTF. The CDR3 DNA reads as TGTGCCAGCAGCTTTGGAGTAACTAACTATGGCTACACCTTC.